This record covers a single TCR beta chain. Its antigen is undetermined. Trimming at V came to 2 bases and at J to 4 bases, leaving 10 bases not matched to a gene. The CDR3 runs 17 residues. Germline V CDR1 and CDR2: SGHDN, FVKESK. These data originate in a study of response to subunit inactivated influenza vaccine. Overall study findings and caveats: Seasonal influenza vaccination, on each occasion, was suggested by the authors to recruit few new T cells.

TCRdb reprocessed the RT-PCR reads with MiXCR, giving one entry per CDR3 protein. The sample includes around 150,000 distinct CDR3 sequences, approximately 10% of them seen just once. The origin of this receptor is a man aged 50 to 59 who received an inactivated influenza vaccine. The material was non-naive T cells sorted from PBMCs, obtained more than 35 days after vaccination. The genes are TRBV14 and TRBJ2-2; 7 nucleotides line up with TRBD1. DNA of the CDR3: TGTGCCAGCAGCCAACTTCGCCAGGGGGTTGGCACCGGGGAGCTGTTTTTT. Protein sequence: CASSQLRQGVGTGELFF.